This T cell receptor beta chain was found in a study of T cell repertoires in cytomegalovirus infection. Study-wide context: An indication of both CMV infection and matching HLA type came from public TCR beta signatures.

This CDR3 is 15 amino acids long. V was trimmed by 6 bases and J by 6 bases, leaving 18 bases between them. The germline V gene encodes CDR1 SGHTA and CDR2 FQGNSA. TCRdb used MiXCR to reprocess the reads, holding one entry per CDR3 protein. The data contain 310,000 or so distinct CDR3 sequences, roughly a quarter of them singletons. This clonotype was detected ten times or more. This chain uses TRBV7-2 with TRBJ2-1; D might be TRBD1 or TRBD2, each matching 5 bases. The receptor's source is a human donor in good health (CMV status not recorded). Some clones in this sample may be carry-over from other donors' samples. Source material: PBMCs. CDR3 sequence reads: CASSLLRGASNEQFF. The CDR3 DNA reads TGTGCCAGCAGTCTCCTACGGGGCGCTAGCAATGAGCAGTTCTTC.